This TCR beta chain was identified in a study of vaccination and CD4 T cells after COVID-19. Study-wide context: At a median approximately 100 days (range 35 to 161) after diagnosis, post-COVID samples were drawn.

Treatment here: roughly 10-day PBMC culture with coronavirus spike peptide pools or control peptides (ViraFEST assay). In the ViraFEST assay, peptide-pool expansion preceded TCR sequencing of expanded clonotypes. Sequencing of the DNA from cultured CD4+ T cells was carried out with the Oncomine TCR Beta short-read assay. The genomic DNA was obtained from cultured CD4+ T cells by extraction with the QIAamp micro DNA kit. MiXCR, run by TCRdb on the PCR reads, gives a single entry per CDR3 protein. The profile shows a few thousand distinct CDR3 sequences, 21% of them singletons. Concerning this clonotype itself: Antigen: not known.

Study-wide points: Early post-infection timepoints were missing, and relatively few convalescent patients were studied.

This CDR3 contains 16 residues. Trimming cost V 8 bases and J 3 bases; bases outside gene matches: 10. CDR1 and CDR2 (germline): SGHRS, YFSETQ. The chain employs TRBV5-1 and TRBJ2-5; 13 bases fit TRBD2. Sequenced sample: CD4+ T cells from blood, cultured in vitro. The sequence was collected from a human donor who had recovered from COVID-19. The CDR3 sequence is CASGLGLAGYEETQYF. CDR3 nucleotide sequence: TGCGCCAGTGGACTGGGACTAGCGGGGTATGAAGAGACCCAGTACTTC.